What follows is one T cell receptor beta chain and its context. Its matching antigen is unknown. The CDR3 consists of 14 residues. V lost 0 bases to trimming and J lost 4 bases; unmatched junction nucleotides: 2. From germline, CDR1 is SGDLS and CDR2 YYNGEE. This entry comes from a study of cytomegalovirus exposure and HLA in healthy donors. Whole-study findings and limits: Presence/absence comparisons presumed near-even sequencing depth among donors.

The PCR contained 60 Vbeta and 13 Jbeta primers. Source study methods: Around 11 million shared chains were among the about 80 million unique TCR beta chains that a later analysis counted. Some clones are missing from TCRdb's copy, which holds only in-frame ones; the method was immunoSEQ multiplex PCR. The V and J calls and clone size are taken from that table; D and trimming were inferred from the DNA. Of 63,000 or so clones detected, just under 80% appear once; the ten largest clones hold more than 4%. Input material: PBMCs. The TCR comes from a young woman in good health and CMV-seronegative. The chain has TRBV9 and TRBJ2-3, with 7 bases that match TRBD1. DNA for the CDR3: TGTGCCAGCAGCGTAGAGGGACAGTCAGATACGCAGTATTTT. This codes for CASSVEGQSDTQYF.